This T cell receptor (beta chain) stems from a study of blood T cells in healthy people across ages. V was shortened by 1 base and J by 0 bases, with 9 bases between the two germline ends. The CDR3 is 15 residues long. Germline V gene sequence: CDR1 MGHRA, CDR2 YSYEKL. Together with a sample-barcoded 5' primer, a J-beta primer mix was included in a second PCR lasting about 7 to 11 cycles. TCRdb reprocessed the 5' RACE reads with MiXCR, giving one entry per CDR3 protein. This sample has 1.5 million to 2 million distinct CDR3 sequences, with 39% found just once. The chain couples TRBV4-1 to TRBJ2-5; the D is unclear. Input material: blood. This clonotype originated in a human donor in good health. In nucleotides, the CDR3 is TGCGCCAGCAGCCAAGTTGTTGGCTACCAAGAGACCCAGTACTTC. Translating gives CASSQVVGYQETQYF.